This T cell receptor beta chain was sequenced during a study of shared clonotypes between healthy human individuals. Study-wide points: Apart from blood, nothing was sampled; tissue repertoires likely differ. The sharing of 4% to 5.5% of naive CD4 clonotypes was seen across a handful of donors. Against clonotypes common to all four donors, non-shared ones had lower generation probabilities.

To note about this clone: Its antigen remains unidentified.

Repertoires were generated with immunoSEQ multiplex PCR, while TCRdb's copy carries only in-frame clones and drops some. The sample has some 2,000,000 clones, 95% seen once. This CDR3 comprises 18 residues. Germline-derived CDR1 and CDR2 are MDHEN and SYDVKM. V lost 1 base, J lost 2 bases, and 7 bases stayed unmatched. The sequence derives from a man aged 18 to 30 in good health. The genes are TRBV28 and TRBJ2-3; 12 bases are a match to TRBD2. Sequenced sample: naive CD4+ T cells sorted from blood. Stated subset: CD45RA+ positively selected. CDR3 protein: CASSLLRGLAGITDTQYF. As DNA, the CDR3 is TGTGCCAGCAGTTTATTGCGAGGACTAGCGGGGATCACAGATACGCAGTATTTT.